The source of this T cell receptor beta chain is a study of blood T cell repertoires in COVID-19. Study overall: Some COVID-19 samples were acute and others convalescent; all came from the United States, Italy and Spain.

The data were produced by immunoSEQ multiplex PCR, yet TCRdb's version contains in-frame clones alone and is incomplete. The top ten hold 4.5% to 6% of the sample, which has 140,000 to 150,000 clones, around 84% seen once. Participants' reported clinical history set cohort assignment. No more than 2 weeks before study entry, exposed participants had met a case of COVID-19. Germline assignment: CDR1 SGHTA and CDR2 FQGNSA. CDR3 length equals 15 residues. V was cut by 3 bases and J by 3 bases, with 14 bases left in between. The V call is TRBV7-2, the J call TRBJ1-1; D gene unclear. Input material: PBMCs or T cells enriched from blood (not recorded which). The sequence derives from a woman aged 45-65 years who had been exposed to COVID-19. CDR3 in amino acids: CASSFIAAADTEAFF. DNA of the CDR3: TGTGCCAGCAGCTTTATTGCGGCGGCGGACACTGAAGCTTTCTTT.